These 19 T cell receptor beta chains originate from one sample sequenced in a study of T cells in Graves' hyperthyroidism and ophthalmopathy. What was amplified from RNA transcripts were TCR beta CDR3 regions. The HTBI primer set drove a first-round RT-PCR of the TCR CDR3. TCRdb used MiXCR to reprocess the multiplex PCR reads, holding one entry per CDR3 protein. The sample includes about 520,000 distinct CDR3 sequences, around 22% seen only once; the top ten take 11%. Source material: blood. The origin of the receptors is a woman aged 30 to 39 with Graves' ophthalmopathy.

This clonotype was seen ten or more times. The chain has TRBV6-5 and TRBJ1-1, with D possibly being TRBD1 (5 bases). The ends were cut back, 2 bases at V and 5 bases at J, with 15 bases in the middle. The CDR3 totals 15 residues. Germline V lookup: CDR1 MNHEY, CDR2 SVGAGI. This chain's CDR3 is CASSYGSGGNTEAFF. The CDR3 bases are TGTGCCAGCAGTTACGGATCGGGGGGAAATACTGAAGCTTTCTTT.

About this clonotype: A read error is possible here, since a much larger clone lies one base away. The chain carries TRBV6-1 and TRBJ1-1; D not resolved. This CDR3 is 14 amino acids long. The germline V gene has CDR1 MNHNS and CDR2 SASEGT. The CDR3, as DNA: TGTACCAGCAACCTTGCAGCGGTAAACACTGGAGCTTTCTTT. This translates into CTSNLAAVNTGAFF.

This clonotype appeared many times. The J gene is TRBJ1-3, the V gene TRBV30; TRBD1 matches at 7 bases. Germline assignment: CDR1 GTSNPN and CDR2 SVGIG (reference sequence). The CDR3 contains 13 residues. V lost 5 bases to trimming and J lost 0 bases; unmatched junction nucleotides: 1. The CDR3 bases are TGTGCCTGGGACAGGGCCTCTGGAAACACCATATATTTT. Protein: CAWDRASGNTIYF. Full variable domain (remainder filled in from reference TRBV30 and TRBJ1-3): SQTIHQWPATLVQPVGSPLSLECTVEGTSNPNLYWYRQAAGRGLQLLFYSVGIGQISSEVPQNLSASRPQDRQFILSSKKLLLSDSGFYLCAWDRASGNTIYFGEGSWLTVV.

This clonotype occurred many times. The V call is TRBV5-1, the J call TRBJ2-7; 7 bases align to TRBD1. With V trimmed by 0 bases and J by 4 bases, 10 bases remained unmatched. Germline CDR1 reads SGHRS; CDR2 reads YFSETQ. The length of the CDR3 is 16 residues. The CDR3 reads CASSLAPRQGVYEQYF. CDR3 DNA: TGCGCCAGCAGCTTGGCCCCGAGACAGGGAGTGTACGAGCAGTACTTC.

The chain links TRBV28 to TRBJ2-6; D may match TRBD1 or TRBD2 (5 bases each). This CDR3 comprises 14 residues. Germline loops: CDR1 MDHEN, CDR2 SYDVKM. V was pared by 2 bases and J by 7 bases, with 9 bases between. The CDR3 spells CASSLPGGANVLTF. DNA for the CDR3: TGTGCCAGCAGTTTACCTGGGGGTGCCAACGTCCTGACTTTC.

The chain recombines TRBV12-3 or TRBV12-4 with TRBJ1-1, with 7 bases that match TRBD1. V trimming: 2 bases; J trimming: 5 bases; junction bases outside the gene matches: 8. The CDR3 covers 15 residues. CDR3 DNA sequence: TGTGCCAGCAGTTTACTGACAGGGCGGAGAACTGAAGCTTTCTTT. This encodes CASSLLTGRRTEAFF.

The sample holds many counts of this clonotype. This chain joins TRBV20-1 and TRBJ1-1; no firm D call. In germline, CDR1 is DFQATT, CDR2 SNEGSKA (reference sequence). The CDR3 extends over 11 amino acids. V was cut by 5 bases and J by 10 bases, with 14 bases left in between. Written as DNA, the CDR3 is TGCAGTGCTCCTCGGAACCCTGGAGCTTTCTTT. This codes for CSAPRNPGAFF.

This clonotype was counted ten times or more. CDR3: CARNGPAYNQPQHF. For the CDR3, the DNA is TGCGCCAGAAATGGTCCAGCGTACAATCAGCCCCAGCATTTT. The chain is built from TRBV10-1 and TRBJ1-5, with D hard to call. This CDR3 spans 14 amino acids. Germline V gene sequence: CDR1 WNHNN, CDR2 SYGVQD (reference sequence). The V end lost 9 bases, the J end lost 3 bases, and 15 bases lay between the germline ends.

The V and J genes are TRBV28 and TRBJ1-2; 11 bases align to TRBD1. The CDR3 contains 19 residues. The V segment lost 1 base and the J segment 2 bases; nucleotides outside the gene matches: 12. CDR1 MDHEN and CDR2 SYDVKM come from the germline V gene. CDR3 residues: CASSLLGGSGTGGNYGYTF. DNA of the CDR3: TGTGCCAGCAGTTTATTAGGCGGGTCGGGGACAGGGGGGAACTATGGCTACACCTTC.

The chain recombines TRBV7-2 with TRBJ1-1; D is ambiguous. V lost 2 bases, J lost 0 bases, and 7 bases lay in between. The CDR3 runs to 14 residues. Germline V lookup: CDR1 SGHTA, CDR2 FQGNSA. As DNA, the CDR3 is TGTGCCAGCAGCTTATGGTCGTTGAACACTGAAGCTTTCTTT. It encodes CASSLWSLNTEAFF.

This clonotype was counted between two and nine times. V usage is TRBV10-3 and J usage is TRBJ2-3, with unresolved D. Germline V gene lookup returns CDR1 ENHRY and CDR2 SYGVKD. This CDR3 region has 12 residues. Trimming left V 6 bases short and J 4 bases short, with 8 bases between. CDR3 DNA: TGTGCCATCAGCGCCAGGTCAGATACGCAGTATTTT. Its translation is CAISARSDTQYF.

This clonotype was picked up many times. This rearrangement joins TRBV6-5 to TRBJ2-7, with unresolved D. Germline CDR1 MNHEY, CDR2 SVGAGI. Trimming cost V 2 bases and J 4 bases, with 6 bases left between them. The CDR3 runs 12 residues. CDR3 protein: CASSYAGYEQYF. In DNA, the CDR3 is TGTGCCAGCAGTTACGCCGGTTACGAGCAGTACTTC.

The sample holds many counts of this clonotype. CDR3 nucleotide sequence: TGTGCCAGTACGGAGGGGGTTACCAATCAGCCCCAGCATTTT. Its translation: CASTEGVTNQPQHF. The rearrangement links TRBV12-3 or TRBV12-4 to TRBJ1-5, with D maybe TRBD1 (6 bases). V gave up 9 bases and J gave up 3 bases, with 15 bases separating them. CDR3 length: 14 residues.

The V gene is TRBV30, the J gene TRBJ1-6; no clear D gene. Trimming pared 0 bases from V and 10 bases from J, leaving 13 bases between. The CDR3 is made up of 14 amino acids. The germline V gene has CDR1 GTSNPN and CDR2 SVGIG (reference sequence). CDR3 residues: CAWSVEPLRSPLHF. The CDR3 DNA is TGTGCCTGGAGTGTAGAGCCTTTGAGGTCACCCCTCCACTTT.

This clonotype was seen ten or more times. The chain has TRBV6-1 and TRBJ2-2; TRBD1 matches 8 bases. CDR3 size: 16 residues. Per germline, CDR1 MNHNS and CDR2 SASEGT. The V gene end was trimmed by 4 bases and the J gene end by 4 bases; junction bases not matched to a gene: 8. The CDR3 region is CASSGDRGRGTGELFF. The DNA for the CDR3 is TGTGCCAGCAGTGGCGACAGGGGCCGGGGCACCGGGGAGCTGTTTTTT.

About this clonotype: Possible read error: a much larger clone is one base away. The chain recombines TRBV30 with TRBJ2-2, with 8 positions matching TRBD1. This CDR3 has 15 residues. Per germline, CDR1 GTSNPN and CDR2 SVGIG (reference sequence). DNA of the CDR3: TGTGCCTGGAGTGTGGACAGGGTAGACACCGGGGAGCTGTGTTTT. It encodes CAWSVDRVDTGELCF.

Regarding this clonotype: A junction end diverges from the germline sequence, so it may reflect a read error. J is TRBJ2-7 and V is TRBV12-3 or TRBV12-4; D could derive from TRBD1 or TRBD2 (5 bases each). The CDR3 is 15 residues long. The CDR3 nucleotides are TGTGCCAGCAGTCTCGAGACAGCTAGCTCCTACGAGCGGTACTTC. It specifies CASSLETASSYERYF.

This clonotype was recorded at least ten times. This CDR3 is CASSYPGQGIDGYTF. The CDR3 region has the DNA TGTGCCAGCAGTTACCCGGGACAGGGGATCGATGGCTACACCTTC. V and J are TRBV6-5 and TRBJ1-2, with 10 nucleotides matching TRBD1. This CDR3 region has 15 residues. The ends lost 2 bases at V and 6 bases at J; junction bases unmatched: 6. From germline, CDR1 is MNHEY and CDR2 SVGAGI.

This clonotype was detected many times. One junction end disagrees with the germline gene, perhaps due to a read error. The chain links TRBV7-2 to TRBJ2-5; 7 nucleotides line up with TRBD2. This CDR3 has 13 residues. CDR1 and CDR2 from the germline V gene are SGHTA and FQGNSA. Here the CDR3 reads CASSLVGGETQYF. The DNA for the CDR3 is TGTGCCAGCAGTTTAGTCGGGGGGGAGACCCAGTACTTC.